A single sample gave rise to the 24 T cell receptor beta chains below, sequenced in a study of shared T cell receptors in the human thymus. The protocol was immunoSEQ multiplex PCR, while the TCRdb copy is restricted to in-frame clones and leaves out a portion. Of some 660,000 clones in the sample, over 75% were seen once. The sample also formed part of further work on human thymus T cells.

Sequencing was done on a sample of thymocytes. These receptors came from a boy less than two years old with a congenital heart defect.

This chain joins TRBV7-2 and TRBJ1-1; D is undetermined. The V end was cut by 5 bases, the J end by 4 bases, with 17 bases between. The CDR3 consists of 15 residues. Germline V gives CDR1 SGHTA, CDR2 FQGNSA. The CDR3 DNA sequence: TGTGCCAGCAGCCTTCAGGTCGGGGTCGGCACTGAAGCTTTCTTT. Residues: CASSLQVGVGTEAFF.

This clone has only one observation. The chain carries TRBV30 and TRBJ1-4; 8 nucleotides match TRBD1. This CDR3 has 17 amino acids. CDR1 and CDR2 from the germline V gene are GTSNPN and SVGIG (reference sequence). The ends lost 1 base at V and 6 bases at J; junction bases unmatched: 13. The CDR3 reads CAWSAPVGTGLDEKLFF. CDR3 DNA sequence: TGTGCCTGGAGTGCCCCTGTCGGGACAGGACTTGATGAAAAACTGTTTTTT.

The rearrangement uses TRBV27 and TRBJ1-1; D is undetermined. CDR3 length: 13 amino acids. Germline-derived CDR1 and CDR2 are MNHEY and SMNVEV (reference sequence). The ends were cut back, 6 bases at V and 1 base at J, with 9 bases in the middle. Written as DNA, the CDR3 is TGTGCCAGCAGAGAGGCGCCGAACACTGAAGCTTTCTTT. It is translated as CASREAPNTEAFF.

This clone showed up just a few times. CDR3: CASSLGQGLTNEKLFF. CDR3 nucleotide sequence: TGTGCCAGCAGCCTCGGACAGGGGTTGACTAATGAAAAACTGTTTTTT. The chain links TRBV7-6 to TRBJ1-4; 9 nucleotides align to TRBD1. CDR1 is SGHVS, CDR2 FNYEAQ, per germline. There are 16 residues in the CDR3. Unmatched junction bases numbered 6, after V lost 5 bases and J lost 2 bases.

This chain joins TRBV14 and TRBJ2-7, with a weak D call TRBD2 (6 bases). V was pared by 3 bases and J by 2 bases, with 8 bases between. Germline V gives CDR1 SGHDN, CDR2 FVKESK. This CDR3 contains 13 residues. The CDR3 region is CASSQEGTYEQYF. The CDR3 DNA reads TGTGCCAGCAGCCAGGAGGGGACCTACGAGCAGTACTTC. The full variable domain, in which reference TRBV14 and TRBJ2-7 provide the parts outside the CDR3, is EAGVTQFPSHSVIEKGQTVTLRCDPISGHDNLYWYRRVMGKEIKFLLHFVKESKQDESGMPNNRFLAERTGGTYSTLKVQPAELEDSGVYFCASSQEGTYEQYFGPGTRLTVT.

This chain connects TRBV14 to TRBJ1-1, with a possible D match to TRBD1 (5 bases). Germline V gene sequence: CDR1 SGHDN, CDR2 FVKESK. Trimming shortened V by 0 bases and J by 11 bases, and 22 bases separated the two germline ends. The CDR3 is made up of 16 amino acids. The CDR3 DNA sequence: TGTGCCAGCAGCCAAGAGAGTTCACGGACGGACAATATGGCTTTCTTT. Its translation: CASSQESSRTDNMAFF.

The V gene is TRBV7-8, the J gene TRBJ2-2; 7 positions agree with TRBD2. Germline CDR1 is SGHVS and CDR2 is FQNEAQ. With V trimmed by 3 bases and J by 6 bases, 16 bases remained unmatched. The CDR3 has 18 amino acids. The CDR3 is CASSFRSAQRGRPGELFF. The CDR3 region has the DNA TGTGCCAGCAGCTTTAGATCCGCCCAGCGGGGCCGTCCCGGGGAGCTGTTTTTT.

The chain couples TRBV6-5 to TRBJ1-5; 8 bases map to TRBD1. CDR1 MNHEY and CDR2 SVGAGI come from the germline V gene. V shed 6 bases and J 4 bases; nucleotides not matched to a gene: 5. CDR3 size: 14 residues. CDR3 amino acids: CASSPTGGNQPQHF. DNA for the CDR3: TGTGCCAGCAGCCCCACAGGGGGTAATCAGCCCCAGCATTTT.

The chain employs TRBV4-1 and TRBJ2-1; D perhaps matches TRBD2 (6 bases). Germline assignment: CDR1 MGHRA and CDR2 YSYEKL. The CDR3 runs 17 residues. The germline V and J ends were trimmed by 1 base and 3 bases, with 16 bases remaining between them. The chain's CDR3 is CASSQASSWRDYNEQFF. The CDR3 nucleotides are TGCGCCAGCAGCCAAGCCTCCTCGTGGCGGGACTACAATGAGCAGTTCTTC.

The rearrangement joins TRBV6-1 to TRBJ1-1, with unresolved D. The V gene's germline CDR1 is MNHNS and CDR2 SASEGT. V was clipped by 0 bases and J by 7 bases, with 9 bases between them. The CDR3 runs 13 residues. CDR3 DNA sequence: TGTGCCAGCAGTGAAGCAACAGTTATTGAAGCTTTCTTT. Its translation is CASSEATVIEAFF.

The CDR3 is CASSQGGTGSYEQYF. The CDR3 nucleotides are TGCGCCAGCAGCCAAGGAGGGACAGGGTCCTACGAGCAGTACTTC. This sequence joins TRBV4-1 and TRBJ2-7, with 9 bases matching TRBD1. J gave up 1 base and V 1 base, and 2 bases lay outside the gene matches. The CDR3 has 15 residues. The germline V gene encodes CDR1 MGHRA and CDR2 YSYEKL.

This clone was detected only a few times. This rearrangement joins TRBV28 to TRBJ2-1; TRBD1 matches at 9 bases. This CDR3 comprises 18 residues. V trimming: 6 bases; J trimming: 5 bases; junction bases outside the gene matches: 17. Germline CDR1 reads MDHEN; CDR2 reads SYDVKM. The CDR3 loop is CASRPNPPDRGWNNEQFF. For the CDR3, the DNA is TGTGCCAGCAGGCCTAATCCGCCGGACAGGGGTTGGAACAATGAGCAGTTCTTC.

The chain combines TRBV11-2 with TRBJ2-1; D perhaps matches TRBD2 (6 bases). From germline, CDR1 is SGHAT and CDR2 FQNNGV. The CDR3 consists of 17 residues. The ends were cut back, 1 base at V and 7 bases at J, with 20 bases in the middle. The CDR3 coding sequence is TGTGCCAGCAGCTTAGCTATAGGGGCTAGCGAGGAGAATGAGCAGTTCTTC. This encodes CASSLAIGASEENEQFF.

V usage is TRBV14 and J usage is TRBJ2-1; 11 bases line up with TRBD1. V gave up 4 bases and J gave up 9 bases; unmatched junction bases: 11. CDR1 and CDR2 from the germline V gene are SGHDN and FVKESK. The CDR3 sequence is 16 residues long. CDR3 sequence reads: CASSPGPGQGAGEQFF. Here the CDR3 DNA reads TGTGCCAGCAGCCCGGGCCCCGGACAGGGGGCTGGTGAGCAGTTCTTC.

The rearrangement joins TRBV7-9 to TRBJ1-4; 8 positions match TRBD1. This CDR3 has 15 residues. Per the germline V gene, CDR1 is SEHNR and CDR2 is FQNEAQ (reference sequence). Unmatched junction bases numbered 8, after V lost 5 bases and J lost 6 bases. CDR3 sequence (DNA): TGTGCCAGCAGCAGCCACCAGGGGGCGGATGAAAAACTGTTTTTT. This gives the protein CASSSHQGADEKLFF.

The table lists this clone with a few counts. The chain has TRBV5-8 and TRBJ1-5, with 7 bases fitting TRBD1. Germline V gene lookup returns CDR1 SGHTS and CDR2 YDEGEE. The CDR3 contains 16 residues. With 0 bases clipped from V and 5 bases from J, the junction kept 8 bases outside the gene matches. CDR3 residues: CASSLGTGEEDQPQHF. The CDR3 DNA reads TGTGCCAGCAGCTTGGGTACAGGGGAGGAGGATCAGCCCCAGCATTTT.

The V gene is TRBV4-1, the J gene TRBJ1-4, with TRBD1 identical over 9 bases. The junction had 15 bases not matched to a gene; V was cut back by 0 bases and J by 7 bases. The germline V gene has CDR1 MGHRA and CDR2 YSYEKL. The CDR3 spans 19 residues. This CDR3 is CASSQEEGDRERCCEKLFF. In DNA, the CDR3 is TGCGCCAGCAGCCAAGAGGAGGGGGACAGGGAAAGGTGTTGTGAAAAACTGTTTTTT.

This clone appeared once. This rearrangement joins TRBV12-5 to TRBJ1-5, with D uncertain. This CDR3 is built from 14 residues. With 6 bases removed from V and 8 bases from J, the gap between germline ends came to 17 bases. Germline assignment: CDR1 LGHNT and CDR2 FRNRAP. In DNA, the CDR3 is TGTGCTAGTGGGGGGAGGCCACCTTCGGAGCCCCAGCATTTT. It codes for CASGGRPPSEPQHF.

The chain couples TRBV5-8 to TRBJ2-5, with no clear D. Germline CDR1 SGHTS, CDR2 YDEGEE. The V end was cut by 5 bases, the J end by 3 bases, with 8 bases between. This CDR3 comprises 12 residues. The CDR3 region is CASRTTKETQYF. CDR3 nucleotides: TGTGCCAGCAGGACCACTAAAGAGACCCAGTACTTC. Combining the CDR3 with reference TRBV5-8 and TRBJ2-5 gives the whole variable domain EAGVTQSPTHLIKTRGQQATLRCSPISGHTSVYWYQQALGLGLQFLLWYDEGEERNRGNFPPRFSGRQFPNYSSELNVNALELEDSALYLCASRTTKETQYFGPGTRLLVL.

This sequence joins TRBV5-4 and TRBJ2-7; 7 bases align to TRBD2. Germline V gene lookup returns CDR1 SGHNT and CDR2 YYREEE (reference sequence). Trimming cost V 4 bases and J 4 bases; bases outside gene matches: 23. The CDR3 contains 19 residues. The CDR3 loop reads CASSRTAGSSRGILYEQYF. CDR3 nucleotides: TGTGCCAGCAGCCGAACAGCGGGGTCTTCTCGGGGCATATTGTACGAGCAGTACTTC.

This clone was seen once. CDR3 in amino acids: CASSALTGYGNTIYF. As DNA, the CDR3 is TGTGCCAGTAGTGCCCTGACAGGGTACGGAAACACCATATATTTT. The chain recombines TRBV19 with TRBJ1-3; 7 positions agree with TRBD1. Germline-derived CDR1 and CDR2 are LNHDA and SQIVND (reference sequence). This CDR3 is 15 amino acids long. Trimming removed 5 bases from V and 4 bases from J; junction bases left unmatched: 8.

The V and J genes are TRBV7-3 and TRBJ2-5; the match to TRBD2 covers 14 bases. CDR3 length equals 16 residues. Trimming cost V 3 bases and J 1 base; bases outside gene matches: 1. The V gene's germline CDR1 is SGHTA and CDR2 FQGTGA. Here the CDR3 reads CASSLGLAGAQETQYF. The DNA of the CDR3 is TGTGCCAGCAGCTTGGGACTAGCGGGGGCCCAAGAGACCCAGTACTTC.

The rearrangement links TRBV4-3 to TRBJ2-5; 14 positions agree with TRBD2. Germline values: CDR1 LGHNA, CDR2 YSLEER. The CDR3 has 19 amino acids. The V segment lost 1 base and the J segment 4 bases; nucleotides outside the gene matches: 11. The DNA for the CDR3 is TGCGCCAGCAGCCAAGGGCCCGGGACTAGCGGGGGCCCGGGAGAGACCCAGTACTTC. It translates to CASSQGPGTSGGPGETQYF.

The genes are TRBV4-1 and TRBJ2-7, with 10 bases lining up with TRBD1. The V and J ends lost 1 base and 4 bases, in that order; junction bases with no gene match: 7. In germline, CDR1 is MGHRA, CDR2 YSYEKL. The CDR3 totals 16 residues. In DNA, the CDR3 is TGCGCCAGCAGCCAAGCAGACCGGGACAGGGGATACGAGCAGTACTTC. Translating gives CASSQADRDRGYEQYF.